This record covers a single TCR beta chain. The sample originates from a study of response to subunit inactivated influenza vaccine. This CDR3 spans 15 amino acids. Germline trimming cut 2 bases from V and 7 bases from J; bases unmatched to any gene: 6. CDR1 and CDR2 from the germline V gene are MRHNA and SNTAGT. TCRdb used MiXCR to reprocess the RT-PCR reads, holding one entry per CDR3 protein. The top ten hold about 2.8% of the sample, which has approximately 500,000 distinct CDR3 sequences, approximately 24% seen once. This sample also belongs to another study, concerning T cells expressing NK-cell markers. That publication notes: As the method of synthesis, 5'RACE template switching with UMIs yielded TCR beta cDNA. Several donors showed these clonotypes also leading the CD3+CD56-NKG2C+ fraction.

V usage is TRBV6-4 and J usage is TRBJ2-1; 9 positions match TRBD2. The source material was CD4+ T cells sorted from PBMCs, sampled 12 days after vaccination. This receptor was taken from a man over 45 who received an inactivated influenza vaccine. The CDR3 region has the DNA TGTGCCAGCAGTGACGGTTGGCGGGAGGGGAATGAGCAGTTCTTC. Encoded protein: CASSDGWREGNEQFF.